This T cell receptor beta chain was recorded in a study of shared clonotypes between healthy human individuals. The germline V and J ends were trimmed by 7 bases and 8 bases, with 6 bases remaining between them. Germline CDR1 MGHDK, CDR2 SYGVNS. The CDR3 has 10 amino acids. Assay used: immunoSEQ multiplex PCR; TCRdb lists only in-frame clones, some missing. The table includes roughly 2,000,000 clones, 85% to 95% detected once. Study conclusions and caveats: Sampling covered nothing but blood. Tissue TCR repertoires likely differ from those found in blood. Represented diversity (both genetic and exposure-history) was limited by the small number of donors. Rarefaction showed sorted-subset sequencing was incomplete despite large depth.

With respect to this clone: Its antigen is undetermined.

CD45RO-negative CD8 cells positively selected for CCR7 made up the naive population, which excluded terminally differentiated effector memory CD45RA+ cells. The sequenced sample consisted of naive CD8+ T cells from PBMCs. The TCR was taken from a man younger than 35 in good health. Some clones in this sample may be carry-over from other donors' samples. The chain recombines TRBV25-1 with TRBJ2-1; D is undetermined. The CDR3, as DNA: TGTGCCAGCAAAGGTTATGAGCAGTTCTTC. It specifies CASKGYEQFF.